The 13 T cell receptor beta chains in this list originate from one sample, sequenced in a study of cytomegalovirus exposure and HLA in healthy donors. A multiplex PCR was run with 60 Vbeta primers and 13 Jbeta primers. Produced via immunoSEQ multiplex PCR; TCRdb's table is partial and in-frame only. The table includes some 110,000 clones, roughly two thirds detected once. Sequencing was performed on PBMCs. The receptors shown here come from a woman aged 25 to 39 in good health and CMV-seronegative.

This clone was counted a single time. The chain has TRBV28 and TRBJ1-5; no clear D gene. This CDR3 region has 15 residues. Germline-derived CDR1 and CDR2 are MDHEN and SYDVKM. V dropped 5 bases and J dropped 1 base, with 12 bases sitting between them. This CDR3 reads CASSVPGRSNQPQHF. In DNA form, the CDR3 reads TGTGCCAGCAGTGTGCCGGGGAGGAGCAATCAGCCCCAGCATTTT.

This clone appeared once. The chain links TRBV14 to TRBJ1-1; D uncertain. Per germline, CDR1 SGHDN and CDR2 FVKESK. This CDR3 contains 17 residues. V lost 2 bases and J lost 2, with 18 bases in between. The CDR3 bases are TGTGCCAGCAGCCAAATCTCCGCCGTGGGCTCAAACACTGAAGCTTTCTTT. Translation: CASSQISAVGSNTEAFF.

CDR3 nucleotide sequence: TGTGCCAGCAGCCACATCGAGGGAGGGAAGACCCAGTACTTC. Its protein product is CASSHIEGGKTQYF. The chain uses TRBV5-4 and TRBJ2-5; 7 nucleotides match TRBD2. Trimming took 4 bases from V and 6 from J; bases not matched to a gene: 9. The CDR3 length is 14 residues. Germline V gives CDR1 SGHNT, CDR2 YYREEE (reference sequence).

This chain joins TRBV28 and TRBJ2-1, with 14 bases identical to TRBD2. Germline CDR1 reads MDHEN; CDR2 reads SYDVKM. The CDR3 is 15 amino acids. J lost 6 bases, V lost 7 bases, and 5 bases had no gene match. The CDR3 loop reads CASTPTSGRANEQFF. DNA for the CDR3: TGTGCCAGCACCCCGACTAGCGGGAGGGCCAATGAGCAGTTCTTC.

CDR3 region: CASSYSSRTSTDTQYF. The CDR3 DNA is TGTGCCAGCAGTTACTCGTCGCGGACTAGCACAGATACGCAGTATTTT. This rearrangement joins TRBV6-5 to TRBJ2-3, with D perhaps matching TRBD2 (5 bases). Germline CDR1 MNHEY, CDR2 SVGAGI. The CDR3 has 16 residues. V was shortened by 0 bases and J by 0 bases, with 10 bases between the two germline ends.

The chain has TRBV5-8 and TRBJ2-1; no definite D call. This CDR3 is 15 amino acids long. The germline V gene has CDR1 SGHTS and CDR2 YDEGEE. The V and J ends lost 2 bases and 3 bases respectively, with 12 bases between them. The CDR3 nucleotides are TGTGCCAGCAGCTTTGCACTGCTGCTCTACAATGAGCAGTTCTTC. It translates to CASSFALLLYNEQFF. The whole variable domain, filled in from reference TRBV5-8 and TRBJ2-1, reads EAGVTQSPTHLIKTRGQQATLRCSPISGHTSVYWYQQALGLGLQFLLWYDEGEERNRGNFPPRFSGRQFPNYSSELNVNALELEDSALYLCASSFALLLYNEQFFGPGTRLTVL.

This chain uses TRBV6-4 with TRBJ2-3, with D maybe TRBD1 (6 bases). The length of the CDR3 is 13 residues. Trimming pared 3 bases from V and 7 bases from J, leaving 11 bases between. The germline gives CDR1 MRHNA, CDR2 SNTAGT. The CDR3, as DNA: TGTGCCAGCAGTGATTCGGGACACCATACGCAGTATTTT. It specifies CASSDSGHHTQYF.

The J gene is TRBJ1-2, the V gene TRBV6-5; tentatively, D is TRBD1 (5 bases). Germline CDR1 MNHEY, CDR2 SVGAGI. V gave up 4 bases and J gave up 0 bases, with 12 bases separating them. The length of the CDR3 is 15 residues. The DNA for the CDR3 is TGTGCCAGCAGTTCACGACAGACGACTAACTATGGCTACACCTTC. Amino acid sequence: CASSSRQTTNYGYTF.

This clone has only a few counts. The chain couples TRBV19 to TRBJ1-1; 7 nucleotides align to TRBD1. Losses at the gene ends were 3 bases for V and 5 bases for J; bases not matched to a gene: 6. Germline assignment: CDR1 LNHDA and CDR2 SQIVND (reference sequence). This CDR3 contains 14 residues. The CDR3: CASSIEGARTEAFF. The CDR3 nucleotides read TGTGCCAGTAGTATCGAGGGGGCGCGGACTGAAGCTTTCTTT.

The chain is built from TRBV5-6 and TRBJ2-5; TRBD1 matches at 7 bases. Germline assignment: CDR1 SGHDT and CDR2 YYEEEE. This CDR3 spans 13 amino acids. The ends lost 4 bases at V and 5 bases at J; junction bases unmatched: 5. CDR3 sequence reads: CASSPQGLETQYF. The CDR3 DNA reads as TGTGCCAGCAGCCCACAGGGGTTGGAGACCCAGTACTTC. Full variable domain (outside the CDR3, taken from reference TRBV5-6 and TRBJ2-5): DAGVTQSPTHLIKTRGQQVTLRCSPKSGHDTVSWYQQALGQGPQFIFQYYEEEERQRGNFPDRFSGHQFPNYSSELNVNALLLGDSALYLCASSPQGLETQYFGPGTRLLVL.

This clone was seen only a few times. The chain links TRBV5-5 to TRBJ2-1; TRBD1 matches 8 bases. CDR1 and CDR2 (germline): SGHKS, YYEKEE (reference sequence). This CDR3 is 14 amino acids long. The V and J ends lost 4 bases and 9 bases, in that order; junction bases with no gene match: 9. Written as DNA, the CDR3 is TGTGCCAGCAGCCCAGGGGGCGCAAGGGGTGAGCAGTTCTTC. The encoded protein is CASSPGGARGEQFF.

This chain connects TRBV30 to TRBJ1-2, with 10 bases matching TRBD1. Germline V gene lookup returns CDR1 GTSNPN and CDR2 SVGIG (reference sequence). The CDR3 covers 16 residues. With 5 bases clipped from V and 0 bases from J, the junction kept 9 bases outside the gene matches. This CDR3 is CAWDRGPNLANYGYTF. CDR3 sequence (DNA): TGTGCCTGGGACAGGGGGCCTAACTTAGCTAACTATGGCTACACCTTC.

This clone turned up a few times. The chain joins TRBV7-9 to TRBJ2-7; 10 positions match TRBD2. Germline values: CDR1 SEHNR, CDR2 FQNEAQ (reference sequence). The V segment lost 4 bases and the J segment 7 bases; nucleotides outside the gene matches: 13. CDR3 length: 16 residues. DNA for the CDR3: TGTGCCAGCAGCTCCCCCCCACTAGCGGGATTAGGTGAGCAGTACTTC. It encodes CASSSPPLAGLGEQYF.